These 20 T cell receptor beta chains originate from one sample sequenced in a study of blood T cell repertoires in COVID-19. Method: immunoSEQ multiplex PCR; TCRdb's copy keeps in-frame clones and lacks some. Seen here are around 260,000 clones, approximately 83% observed once, and the top ten hold approximately 9%. Sequencing input: peripheral blood. The receptors were sampled from a woman aged 45-65 years who had recovered from COVID-19.

In DNA, the CDR3 is TGCGCCAGCAGCTTGGCACTTAAAGAGACCCAGTACTTC. It specifies CASSLALKETQYF. This chain links TRBV5-1 with TRBJ2-5; D is undetermined. V lost 0 bases to trimming and J lost 3 bases, with 6 bases between them. The CDR3 loop spans 13 amino acids. Germline CDR1 reads SGHRS; CDR2 reads YFSETQ.

V is TRBV5-1 and J is TRBJ1-1; TRBD1 might be the D (5 bases). The CDR3 has 14 amino acids. V was cut by 4 bases and J by 6 bases, with 16 bases left in between. The germline V gene has CDR1 SGHRS and CDR2 YFSETQ. CDR3 nucleotides: TGCGCCAGCAGCCTCGGGAGGGGCTTTTCTGAAGCTTTCTTT. Translated: CASSLGRGFSEAFF.

This CDR3 reads CASSSRGGTDTQYF. In DNA, the CDR3 is TGTGCCAGCAGCTCTCGGGGGGGCACAGATACGCAGTATTTT. The chain has TRBV5-4 and TRBJ2-3, with TRBD2 matching over 7 bases. Germline V CDR1 and CDR2: SGHNT, YYREEE (reference sequence). The ends lost 3 bases at V and 1 base at J; junction bases unmatched: 2. The CDR3 is 14 amino acids.

V and J are TRBV28 and TRBJ1-3; 9 nucleotides line up with TRBD1. This CDR3 contains 17 residues. The germline V gene has CDR1 MDHEN and CDR2 SYDVKM. The junction had 11 bases not matched to a gene; V was cut back by 6 bases and J by 2 bases. CDR3 coding DNA: TGTGCCAGCAGCCCTGGGGATACAGGGGGCGCTGGAAACACCATATATTTT. This codes for CASSPGDTGGAGNTIYF.

V and J are TRBV19 and TRBJ1-1, with 7 bases aligning to TRBD1. CDR3 size: 14 residues. Germline values: CDR1 LNHDA, CDR2 SQIVND (reference sequence). The V segment lost 7 bases and the J segment 1 base; nucleotides outside the gene matches: 6. CDR3 protein: CASNLQGTNTEAFF. Written as DNA, the CDR3 is TGTGCCAGTAACCTACAGGGGACGAACACTGAAGCTTTCTTT.

The rearrangement uses TRBV6-2 or TRBV6-3 and TRBJ1-5, with TRBD1 identical over 9 bases. The V gene end was trimmed by 6 bases and the J gene end by 0 bases; junction bases not matched to a gene: 12. CDR3 length: 18 amino acids. The V gene's germline CDR1 is MNHEY and CDR2 SVGEGT. Here the CDR3 reads CASSPHRTGEASNQPQHF. The CDR3 bases are TGTGCCAGCAGCCCACACCGGACAGGGGAGGCTAGCAATCAGCCCCAGCATTTT.

The chain is built from TRBV30 and TRBJ1-1, with D unclear. Germline values: CDR1 GTSNPN, CDR2 SVGIG (reference sequence). The ends were cut back, 1 base at V and 5 bases at J, with 17 bases in the middle. The length of the CDR3 is 15 residues. In nucleotides, the CDR3 is TGTGCCTGGAGTGGAACGTCGAAGGGAGAGACTGAAGCTTTCTTT. Translation gives CAWSGTSKGETEAFF. The variable domain in full, with the rest retrieved from reference TRBV30 and TRBJ1-1, is SQTIHQWPATLVQPVGSPLSLECTVEGTSNPNLYWYRQAAGRGLQLLFYSVGIGQISSEVPQNLSASRPQDRQFILSSKKLLLSDSGFYLCAWSGTSKGETEAFFGQGTRLTVV.

The genes are TRBV11-2 and TRBJ2-7; D call uncertain. This CDR3 is 17 amino acids long. The ends were cut back, 5 bases at V and 3 bases at J, with 23 bases in the middle. Germline V gene sequence: CDR1 SGHAT, CDR2 FQNNGV. The CDR3 here is CASSPSWAYGYDYEQYF. The CDR3 DNA reads as TGTGCCAGCAGCCCGTCCTGGGCATACGGATATGACTACGAGCAGTACTTC.

The gene calls are TRBV20-1 and TRBJ1-1, with D unclear. V was cut by 2 bases and J by 11 bases, with 9 bases left in between. The CDR3 runs 10 residues. Germline V lookup: CDR1 DFQATT, CDR2 SNEGSKA (reference sequence). This CDR3 is CSARREEAFF. The DNA of the CDR3 is TGCAGTGCTAGACGAGAGGAGGCTTTCTTT.

The chain carries TRBV7-2 and TRBJ2-4; weak D call: TRBD1 (5 bases). The CDR3 loop spans 15 amino acids. The V end was cut by 0 bases, the J end by 3 bases, with 9 bases between. Germline-derived CDR1 and CDR2 are SGHTA and FQGNSA. The DNA of the CDR3 is TGTGCCAGCAGCTTAGCAGGGGTCGTCAAAAACATTCAGTACTTC. This encodes CASSLAGVVKNIQYF.

This clone was counted once. The rearrangement links TRBV7-6 to TRBJ2-7, with D perhaps TRBD2 (5 bases). Germline lookup yields CDR1 SGHVS and CDR2 FNYEAQ. The CDR3 runs 14 residues. Trimming removed 3 bases from V and 11 bases from J, with 20 bases in between. CDR3 coding DNA: TGTGCCAGCAGCTTGGGAAGGTTTGGGCAAGCGGAGTACTTC. Amino acid sequence: CASSLGRFGQAEYF.

This chain links TRBV4-3 with TRBJ2-7; 15 bases agree with TRBD2. The junction had 3 bases not matched to a gene; V was cut back by 3 bases and J by 3 bases. Germline CDR1 reads LGHNA; CDR2 reads YSLEER. CDR3 size: 16 residues. The CDR3 loop is CASSQWTSGRVYEQYF. CDR3 nucleotides: TGCGCCAGCAGCCAGTGGACTAGCGGGAGGGTCTACGAGCAGTACTTC.

The chain uses TRBV27 and TRBJ2-3; 10 nucleotides align to TRBD1. Trimming cost V 5 bases and J 7 bases; bases outside gene matches: 9. Germline assignment: CDR1 MNHEY and CDR2 SMNVEV (reference sequence). This CDR3 has 15 residues. CDR3 region: CASSRRDRGSHTQYF. CDR3 coding DNA: TGTGCCAGCAGTCGCCGGGACAGGGGTTCGCATACGCAGTATTTT.

The V call is TRBV3-1 (or the pseudogene TRBV3-2), the J call TRBJ2-5, with 15 bases lining up with TRBD2. Germline V gene sequence: CDR1 LGHDT, CDR2 YNNKEL (reference sequence). Trimming at V came to 0 bases and at J to 4 bases, leaving 6 bases not matched to a gene. The CDR3 runs to 18 residues. DNA of the CDR3: TGTGCCAGCAGCCAAGATGGACTAGCGGGGGGGCCGGGAGAGACCCAGTACTTC. Protein: CASSQDGLAGGPGETQYF.

The chain employs TRBV14 and TRBJ2-1; maybe TRBD2 (6 bases). Trimming pared 7 bases from V and 4 bases from J, leaving 20 bases between. This CDR3 is built from 16 residues. Germline CDR1 is SGHDN and CDR2 is FVKESK. Written as DNA, the CDR3 is TGTGCCAGCACCACAGCCGGGAGCGGAAAATACAATGAGCAGTTCTTC. This encodes CASTTAGSGKYNEQFF. The variable domain in full, with the rest retrieved from reference TRBV14 and TRBJ2-1, is EAGVTQFPSHSVIEKGQTVTLRCDPISGHDNLYWYRRVMGKEIKFLLHFVKESKQDESGMPNNRFLAERTGGTYSTLKVQPAELEDSGVYFCASTTAGSGKYNEQFFGPGTRLTVL.

V is TRBV18 and J is TRBJ1-1; perhaps TRBD1 as D (6 bases). Germline assignment: CDR1 KGHSH and CDR2 LQKENI. This CDR3 spans 16 amino acids. Trimming shortened V by 0 bases and J by 5 bases, and 16 bases separated the two germline ends. CDR3 residues: CASSPPMRGQGTEAFF. The CDR3 DNA reads TGTGCCAGCTCACCACCGATGAGAGGGCAGGGGACTGAAGCTTTCTTT.

The rearrangement joins TRBV6-5 to TRBJ2-7; D uncertain. CDR3 length equals 13 residues. V was trimmed by 2 bases and J by 8 bases, leaving 13 bases between them. Germline V CDR1 and CDR2: MNHEY, SVGAGI. The CDR3 is CASSYRLLSQQYF. The CDR3 DNA reads as TGTGCCAGCAGTTACAGACTCCTATCCCAGCAGTACTTC.

The chain uses TRBV28 and TRBJ2-7, with 7 bases that match TRBD1. V lost 8 bases to trimming and J lost 2 bases; unmatched junction nucleotides: 6. CDR3 length: 13 amino acids. CDR1 is MDHEN, CDR2 SYDVKM, per germline. CDR3 coding DNA: TGTGCCAGCCGGGACAGCGGCCCCTACGAGCAGTACTTC. Encoded protein: CASRDSGPYEQYF.

This clone was found many times. This sequence joins TRBV7-9 and TRBJ1-4; TRBD1 matches 8 bases. Losses at the gene ends were 4 bases for V and 7 bases for J; bases not matched to a gene: 2. Germline values: CDR1 SEHNR, CDR2 FQNEAQ (reference sequence). CDR3 length: 13 amino acids. The CDR3: CASSYDRGEKLFF. DNA of the CDR3: TGTGCCAGCAGCTACGACAGGGGTGAAAAACTGTTTTTT.

The chain links TRBV21-1 to TRBJ2-3; the table's D call, TRBD2, has no DNA check behind it. TRBV21-1 is shown as a pseudogene. The CDR3 is 12 amino acids. CDR3 sequence: CASTPSTDTQYF. The CDR3 DNA reads TGTGCCAGCACCCCTAGCACAGATACGCAGTATTTT.